This passage covers 21 T cell receptor beta chains from one sample sequenced in a study of T cell responses to AZD1222 COVID-19 vaccine. Sequencing used immunoSEQ multiplex PCR; TCRdb keeps in-frame clones, though not all of them. Here the sample spans about 130,000 clones, about nine tenths being singletons. Sequencing was performed on peripheral blood, taken 28 days after the second AZD1222 dose. These receptors were collected from an adult who received the AZD1222 COVID-19 vaccine.

The V call is TRBV5-6, the J call TRBJ1-5; unclear D gene. Trimming took 2 bases from V and 5 from J, leaving 14 bases between them. The germline CDR1 and CDR2 sequences are SGHDT and YYEEEE. The CDR3 totals 15 residues. This CDR3 reads CASSFQARRHQPQHF. CDR3 bases: TGTGCCAGCAGCTTCCAGGCCAGGAGGCATCAGCCCCAGCATTTT. The variable domain in full, completed from reference TRBV5-6 and TRBJ1-5, reads DAGVTQSPTHLIKTRGQQVTLRCSPKSGHDTVSWYQQALGQGPQFIFQYYEEEERQRGNFPDRFSGHQFPNYSSELNVNALLLGDSALYLCASSFQARRHQPQHFGDGTRLSIL.

This clone has only one observation. This chain joins TRBV7-2 and TRBJ2-7; possible D gene TRBD1, 6 bases. The CDR3 runs 14 residues. V was clipped by 2 bases and J by 2 bases, with 10 bases between them. Germline V gene sequence: CDR1 SGHTA, CDR2 FQGNSA. DNA of the CDR3: TGTGCCAGCAGCTTACTGGGGGCGGCCTACGAGCAGTACTTC. Its translation is CASSLLGAAYEQYF.

The gene calls are TRBV7-2 and TRBJ2-7; 10 bases fit TRBD2. The CDR3 loop spans 14 amino acids. The J segment lost 4 bases and the V segment lost 5 bases, leaving 5 bases of the junction unmatched. Germline V gene sequence: CDR1 SGHTA, CDR2 FQGNSA. CDR3 amino acids: CASSILAGTYEQYF. CDR3 bases: TGTGCCAGCAGCATACTAGCGGGAACTTACGAGCAGTACTTC. The whole variable domain, filled in from reference TRBV7-2 and TRBJ2-7, reads GAGVSQSPSNKVTEKGKDVELRCDPISGHTALYWYRQSLGQGLEFLIYFQGNSAPDKSGLPSDRFSAERTGGSVSTLTIQRTQQEDSAVYLCASSILAGTYEQYFGPGTRLTVT.

The V call is TRBV9, the J call TRBJ2-5; D not resolved. The CDR3 is 14 amino acids. The V gene's germline CDR1 is SGDLS and CDR2 YYNGEE. Trimming removed 0 bases at V and 4 bases at J, with 10 bases between. CDR3 amino acids: CASSVVDSPETQYF. In DNA form, the CDR3 reads TGTGCCAGCAGCGTAGTAGATAGCCCAGAGACCCAGTACTTC.

The chain employs TRBV7-9 and TRBJ2-7; either TRBD1 or TRBD2 may supply D (5 bases each). The CDR3 runs 13 residues. V dropped 7 bases and J dropped 6 bases, with 16 bases sitting between them. Per the germline V gene, CDR1 is SEHNR and CDR2 is FQNEAQ (reference sequence). CDR3 region: CASNGEGLGEQYF. CDR3 nucleotide sequence: TGTGCCAGCAACGGAGAGGGGCTAGGCGAGCAGTACTTC.

V usage is TRBV7-2 and J usage is TRBJ1-5, with D possibly TRBD1 on 6 matching bases. V shed 1 base and J shed 0 bases, with 7 bases lying between them. CDR3 length: 15 amino acids. The germline CDR1 and CDR2 sequences are SGHTA and FQGNSA. In nucleotides, the CDR3 is TGTGCCAGCAGCTTAGAGGGGGGTAGCAATCAGCCCCAGCATTTT. This translates into CASSLEGGSNQPQHF.

This clone was detected once. This chain connects TRBV7-3 to TRBJ2-3; a possible D gene is TRBD2 (6 bases). This CDR3 is built from 14 residues. The V end was cut by 3 bases, the J end by 2 bases, with 9 bases between. Germline V lookup: CDR1 SGHTA, CDR2 FQGTGA. The CDR3 coding sequence is TGTGCCAGCAGCTTCAGCGGGCACACAGATACGCAGTATTTT. This translates into CASSFSGHTDTQYF.

This chain connects TRBV19 to TRBJ1-6; D may be TRBD1 (5 bases). V was cut by 8 bases and J by 6 bases, with 8 bases left in between. There are 12 residues in the CDR3. Germline V gives CDR1 LNHDA, CDR2 SQIVND (reference sequence). The CDR3 reads CASRDGNSPLHF. The CDR3 bases are TGTGCCAGTCGGGACGGTAATTCACCCCTCCACTTT.

The table lists this clone with a count of one. The genes are TRBV6-5 and TRBJ2-2; D is possibly TRBD1 (6 bases). Trimming removed 0 bases at V and 10 bases at J, with 9 bases between. The CDR3 is made up of 13 amino acids. The germline gives CDR1 MNHEY, CDR2 SVGAGI. The CDR3 region has the DNA TGTGCCAGCAGTTACTCTACAGGGACGGAGCTGTTTTTT. Its protein product is CASSYSTGTELFF.

The V call is TRBV6-5, the J call TRBJ2-2; tentatively, D is TRBD2 (6 bases). Trimming took off 5 bases at V and 5 bases at J, with 15 bases between the two ends. CDR3 length: 15 residues. Germline CDR1 MNHEY, CDR2 SVGAGI. CDR3 DNA: TGTGCCAGCAGTCTGGTACGCGCGGGGACCGGGGAGCTGTTTTTT. This encodes CASSLVRAGTGELFF.

This clone has a single count. This chain joins TRBV28 and TRBJ2-3; no firm D call. The V end was cut by 5 bases, the J end by 0 bases, with 12 bases between. CDR3 length equals 15 residues. Germline CDR1 MDHEN, CDR2 SYDVKM. Written as DNA, the CDR3 is TGTGCCAGCAGTCTCGACCCTTTTAGCACAGATACGCAGTATTTT. Its translation is CASSLDPFSTDTQYF.

The CDR3 spells CASANGGAGNTIYF. The CDR3 DNA sequence: TGTGCTAGTGCCAACGGGGGGGCCGGAAACACCATATATTTT. The chain combines TRBV12-5 with TRBJ1-3, with D maybe TRBD1 (6 bases). The CDR3 has 14 amino acids. CDR1 and CDR2 from the germline V gene are LGHNT and FRNRAP. Trimming left V 7 bases short and J 4 bases short, with 14 bases between.

The V and J genes are TRBV7-3 and TRBJ2-5, with 9 nucleotides matching TRBD2. In germline, CDR1 is SGHTA, CDR2 FQGTGA. There are 14 residues in the CDR3. V dropped 5 bases and J dropped 2; count of bases not matched to a gene: 3. Here the CDR3 reads CASSATSGQETQYF. The CDR3 nucleotides are TGTGCCAGCAGCGCGACTAGCGGACAAGAGACCCAGTACTTC. The entire variable domain, with the rest obtained from reference TRBV7-3 and TRBJ2-5, is as follows: GAGVSQTPSNKVTEKGKYVELRCDPISGHTALYWYRQSLGQGPEFLIYFQGTGAADDSGLPNDRFFAVRPEGSVSTLKIQRTERGDSAVYLCASSATSGQETQYFGPGTRLLVL.

This chain joins TRBV19 and TRBJ2-3; 11 bases are shared with TRBD2. The CDR3 extends over 17 amino acids. The ends lost 6 bases at V and 6 bases at J; junction bases unmatched: 14. The germline V gene encodes CDR1 LNHDA and CDR2 SQIVND (reference sequence). The CDR3 loop is CASSLILAGGSGDTQYF. The CDR3 DNA reads as TGTGCCAGTAGCCTTATCCTAGCGGGGGGTTCGGGCGATACGCAGTATTTT.

The rearrangement uses TRBV27 and TRBJ1-3; 7 nucleotides align to TRBD1. V dropped 4 bases and J dropped 6; count of bases not matched to a gene: 6. The germline CDR1 and CDR2 sequences are MNHEY and SMNVEV (reference sequence). The CDR3 covers 14 residues. This chain's CDR3 is CASSSTGVENTIYF. CDR3 nucleotides: TGTGCCAGCAGTTCAACAGGGGTCGAAAACACCATATATTTT.

The chain carries TRBV2 and TRBJ1-1; possible D gene TRBD1, 6 bases. V gave up 2 bases and J gave up 6 bases, with 10 bases separating them. Germline CDR1 and CDR2: SNHLY and FYNNEI. CDR3 length equals 13 residues. The CDR3 region has the DNA TGTGCCAGCAGTGAACGGGGGGCTGCTGAAGCTTTCTTT. Amino acids: CASSERGAAEAFF.

This chain links TRBV25-1 with TRBJ1-3; TRBD1 matches 7 bases. This CDR3 region has 15 residues. With 6 bases clipped from V and 2 bases from J, the junction kept 7 bases outside the gene matches. Per germline, CDR1 MGHDK and CDR2 SYGVNS. CDR3: CASSLQGWTGNTIYF. The CDR3 DNA reads TGTGCCAGCAGCTTACAGGGGTGGACTGGAAACACCATATATTTT.

The rearrangement uses TRBV5-8 and TRBJ2-3; D gene ambiguous. CDR3 length: 14 amino acids. The V end was cut by 1 base, the J end by 1 base, with 7 bases between. Germline assignment: CDR1 SGHTS and CDR2 YDEGEE. The DNA for the CDR3 is TGTGCCAGCAGCTTGCCGGGCCGCACAGATACGCAGTATTTT. Translating gives CASSLPGRTDTQYF.

V is TRBV5-4 and J is TRBJ2-3; 9 nucleotides agree with TRBD1. The length of the CDR3 is 15 residues. The V segment lost 0 bases and the J segment 6 bases; nucleotides outside the gene matches: 5. The germline V gene encodes CDR1 SGHNT and CDR2 YYREEE (reference sequence). The DNA of the CDR3 is TGTGCCAGCAGCTTGGCACAGGGGGCGCGGGATACGCAGTATTTT. Its translation is CASSLAQGARDTQYF. The entire variable domain, with the rest obtained from reference TRBV5-4 and TRBJ2-3, is as follows: ETGVTQSPTHLIKTRGQQVTLRCSSQSGHNTVSWYQQALGQGPQFIFQYYREEENGRGNFPPRFSGLQFPNYSSELNVNALELDDSALYLCASSLAQGARDTQYFGPGTRLTVL.

This chain uses TRBV7-9 with TRBJ1-5; D gene unclear. The V end was cut by 2 bases, the J end by 2 bases, with 10 bases between. The CDR3 has 15 amino acids. Germline CDR1 SEHNR, CDR2 FQNEAQ (reference sequence). CDR3 residues: CASSLSAQGNQPQHF. The CDR3, as DNA: TGTGCCAGCAGCTTATCCGCCCAGGGCAATCAGCCCCAGCATTTT.

The chain combines TRBV4-3 with TRBJ1-1, with D maybe TRBD1 (6 bases). The CDR3 sequence is 15 residues long. Deletions cut 3 bases from V and 4 bases from J, with 15 bases between. Germline lookup yields CDR1 LGHNA and CDR2 YSLEER. DNA for the CDR3: TGCGCCAGCAGCCACCTAGGACAGTCGGGCACTGAAGCTTTCTTT. This gives the protein CASSHLGQSGTEAFF.